The 25 T cell receptor beta chains given below trace back to one sample, sequenced in a study of control samples from healthy donors and cancer patients. Assay: immunoSEQ multiplex PCR; the TCRdb copy retains only in-frame clones and omits some. The data contain tens of thousands of clones, around 81% of them singletons. Input material: blood. The receptors were sampled from a young man in good health.

The chain carries TRBV25-1 and TRBJ1-1; D is possibly TRBD1 (6 bases). This CDR3 is built from 14 residues. The ends were cut back, 3 bases at V and 0 bases at J, with 8 bases in the middle. Germline CDR1 reads MGHDK; CDR2 reads SYGVNS. The CDR3 spells CASSDRGLNTEAFF. For the CDR3, the DNA is TGTGCCAGCAGTGACAGGGGATTGAACACTGAAGCTTTCTTT.

The chain carries TRBV2 and TRBJ1-2; 8 positions agree with TRBD1. This CDR3 has 17 amino acids. Trimming cost V 1 base and J 1 base; bases outside gene matches: 8. CDR1 SNHLY and CDR2 FYNNEI come from the germline V gene. The CDR3 DNA sequence: TGTGCCAGCAGTGAAGGGGCAGGGGGCGTTGTTAACTATGGCTACACCTTC. This codes for CASSEGAGGVVNYGYTF.

V and J are TRBV28 and TRBJ2-2; 10 nucleotides line up with TRBD2. J was trimmed by 8 bases and V by 4 bases; bases with no gene match: 10. The CDR3 spans 16 residues. Germline V lookup: CDR1 MDHEN, CDR2 SYDVKM. CDR3 protein: CASSSSQRGGWGELFF. DNA of the CDR3: TGTGCCAGCAGTTCTTCCCAGCGGGGGGGCTGGGGGGAGCTGTTTTTT.

The chain is built from TRBV29-1 and TRBJ2-5; 7 bases agree with TRBD1. J lost 5 bases, V lost 7 bases, and 10 bases had no gene match. Germline CDR1 reads SQVTM; CDR2 reads ANQGSEA. This CDR3 region has 13 residues. The CDR3 DNA reads as TGCAGCGCCCAAACAGGGGCTCGGGAGACCCAGTACTTC. Protein product: CSAQTGARETQYF.

This chain joins TRBV5-1 and TRBJ2-5; TRBD2 aligns across 7 bases. This CDR3 has 19 amino acids. From germline, CDR1 is SGHRS and CDR2 YFSETQ. V shed 3 bases and J 9 bases; nucleotides not matched to a gene: 26. The CDR3 region is CASSSERGLRGSQSGAQYF. The CDR3 nucleotides are TGCGCCAGCAGCTCCGAACGTGGTCTGCGGGGGAGCCAATCGGGGGCCCAGTACTTC.

The genes are TRBV15 and TRBJ2-5; 10 bases agree with TRBD2. The V gene end was trimmed by 2 bases and the J gene end by 5 bases; junction bases not matched to a gene: 8. The length of the CDR3 is 16 residues. CDR1 and CDR2 from the germline V gene are LNHNV and YYDKDF (reference sequence). The CDR3 is CATSRPSEAGGETQYF. The CDR3 bases are TGTGCCACCAGCAGACCCTCCGAAGCGGGGGGGGAGACCCAGTACTTC. The variable domain in full, with the rest retrieved from reference TRBV15 and TRBJ2-5, is DAMVIQNPRYQVTQFGKPVTLSCSQTLNHNVMYWYQQKSSQAPKLLFHYYDKDFNNEADTPDNFQSRRPNTSFCFLDIRSPGLGDTAMYLCATSRPSEAGGETQYFGPGTRLLVL.

The J gene is TRBJ1-1, the V gene TRBV18; no clear D gene. Trimming removed 3 bases at V and 7 bases at J, with 9 bases between. The germline gives CDR1 KGHSH, CDR2 LQKENI. The CDR3 runs 12 residues. In DNA form, the CDR3 reads TGTGCCAGCTCACCGCCCGGGAGTGAAGCTTTCTTT. It yields the protein CASSPPGSEAFF.

This chain connects TRBV30 to TRBJ1-2; D unresolved. Germline V CDR1 and CDR2: GTSNPN, SVGIG (reference sequence). Trimming left V 0 bases short and J 4 bases short, with 12 bases between. The CDR3 covers 14 residues. The CDR3 nucleotides are TGTGCCTGGAGTGTACCCGGCAGGCGCTATGGCTACACCTTC. Protein product: CAWSVPGRRYGYTF.

As for this clone: At one end the junction does not follow the germline gene, possibly because of a read error. Other DNA sequences in this sample translate to the same CDR3. V usage is TRBV24-1 and J usage is TRBJ2-3; the match to TRBD2 covers 10 bases. The CDR3 loop spans 16 amino acids. Germline V gives CDR1 KGHDR, CDR2 SFDVKD. The CDR3 sequence: CATSQSGGGSTDTQYF. CDR3 coding DNA: TGTGCCACCAGTCAGAGCGGGGGGGGGAGCACAGATACACAGTATTTT.

This chain joins TRBV18 and TRBJ2-4; 7 nucleotides align to TRBD1. The CDR3 runs to 16 residues. V trimming: 2 bases; J trimming: 6 bases; junction bases outside the gene matches: 10. CDR1 KGHSH and CDR2 LQKENI come from the germline V gene. CDR3 nucleotide sequence: TGTGCCAGCTCACCAAAAGGGGGCAGGGCAGGAAACATTCAGTACTTC. Amino acid sequence: CASSPKGGRAGNIQYF.

The chain employs TRBV18 and TRBJ1-4; 9 bases agree with TRBD1. The germline gives CDR1 KGHSH, CDR2 LQKENI. This CDR3 is built from 16 residues. The ends lost 6 bases at V and 0 bases at J; junction bases unmatched: 5. The CDR3 loop reads CASSPRTGATNEKLFF. The DNA for the CDR3 is TGTGCCAGCTCTCCGCGGACAGGGGCAACTAATGAAAAACTGTTTTTT.

The chain combines TRBV4-1 with TRBJ2-2; maybe TRBD1 (5 bases). There are 15 residues in the CDR3. Germline loops: CDR1 MGHRA, CDR2 YSYEKL. Trimming took off 2 bases at V and 5 bases at J, with 12 bases between the two ends. CDR3 amino acids: CASSQSGQGTGELFF. CDR3 DNA sequence: TGCGCCAGCAGCCAAAGTGGTCAGGGAACCGGGGAGCTGTTTTTT.

The rearrangement links TRBV19 to TRBJ1-1; D is unclear. The CDR3 totals 11 residues. The germline V gene encodes CDR1 LNHDA and CDR2 SQIVND (reference sequence). Trimming took 5 bases from V and 5 from J, leaving 6 bases between them. The CDR3 loop is CASSFSTEAFF. CDR3 DNA sequence: TGTGCCAGTAGTTTTTCGACTGAAGCTTTCTTT.

The chain joins TRBV4-1 to TRBJ1-2; D not resolved. Trimming took 0 bases from V and 4 from J, leaving 9 bases between them. The CDR3 totals 14 residues. Germline loops: CDR1 MGHRA, CDR2 YSYEKL. The CDR3 is CASSQDATFYGYTF. The CDR3 DNA sequence: TGCGCCAGCAGCCAAGACGCGACCTTCTATGGCTACACCTTC.

This clone appeared once. V is TRBV5-4 and J is TRBJ2-7; 7 bases are a match to TRBD1. Germline V gene lookup returns CDR1 SGHNT and CDR2 YYREEE (reference sequence). The CDR3 consists of 14 residues. Trimming cost V 2 bases and J 7 bases; bases outside gene matches: 9. The CDR3 DNA sequence: TGTGCCAGCAGCTTAGGGGGCGATTTGCGGGAGCAGTACTTC. It yields the protein CASSLGGDLREQYF.

This clone was detected only once. V is TRBV7-3 and J is TRBJ2-6, with 9 positions matching TRBD2. The CDR3 totals 20 residues. CDR1 and CDR2 (germline): SGHTA, FQGTGA. J lost 0 bases, V lost 5 bases, and 14 bases had no gene match. The CDR3, as DNA: TGTGCCAGCAGCAAGGGGCGGCGGGGGGGCCGCCTCTCTGGGGCCAACGTCCTGACTTTC. Its translation is CASSKGRRGGRLSGANVLTF.

The DNA for the CDR3 is TGTGCCACCAGCAATCGGGGGGGCCAAGGGGACGAGCAGTACTTC. Its protein product is CATSNRGGQGDEQYF. V and J are TRBV15 and TRBJ2-7, with 8 bases that match TRBD2. This CDR3 contains 15 residues. The germline V gene has CDR1 LNHNV and CDR2 YYDKDF (reference sequence). The trim removed 4 bases at V and 5 bases at J, leaving 10 bases unmatched.

The rearrangement uses TRBV28 and TRBJ2-4, with D perhaps matching TRBD2 (7 bases). Germline-derived CDR1 and CDR2 are MDHEN and SYDVKM. Trimming pared 4 bases from V and 1 base from J, leaving 11 bases between. The CDR3 has 15 amino acids. The CDR3 DNA reads TGTGCCAGCAGTTCCGCGGGGGCCGCCAAAAACATTCAGTACTTC. This sequence encodes CASSSAGAAKNIQYF.

As for this clone: Other DNA sequences in this specimen translate into the identical CDR3. This rearrangement joins TRBV7-3 to TRBJ2-2; no definite D call. V shed 4 bases and J shed 3 bases, with 3 bases lying between them. The germline V gene encodes CDR1 SGHTA and CDR2 FQGTGA. The CDR3 contains 12 residues. The CDR3 DNA is TGTGCCAGCAGCTCCGACACCGGGGAGCTGTTTTTT. It codes for CASSSDTGELFF. Complete variable domain (other parts from reference TRBV7-3 and TRBJ2-2): GAGVSQTPSNKVTEKGKYVELRCDPISGHTALYWYRQSLGQGPEFLIYFQGTGAADDSGLPNDRFFAVRPEGSVSTLKIQRTERGDSAVYLCASSSDTGELFFGEGSRLTVL.

The genes are TRBV10-1 and TRBJ2-1; tentative D call: TRBD2 (5 bases). CDR1 and CDR2 (germline): WNHNN, SYGVQD (reference sequence). Trimming removed 0 bases at V and 2 bases at J, with 8 bases between. The CDR3 consists of 15 residues. CDR3 sequence reads: CASSESGEPYNEQFF. In nucleotides, the CDR3 is TGCGCCAGCAGTGAGTCTGGGGAGCCCTACAATGAGCAGTTCTTC.

This clone was seen just once. The rearrangement links TRBV5-4 to TRBJ1-2, with no clear D. The CDR3 length is 14 residues. With 0 bases removed from V and 0 bases from J, the gap between germline ends came to 6 bases. Germline CDR1 and CDR2: SGHNT and YYREEE (reference sequence). The CDR3 region has the DNA TGTGCCAGCAGCTTGGACTGGACTAACTATGGCTACACCTTC. Protein: CASSLDWTNYGYTF.

The CDR3: CASSLAAGTEAFF. CDR3 sequence (DNA): TGTGCCAGCAGCTTGGCGGCAGGCACTGAAGCTTTCTTT. The chain combines TRBV5-6 with TRBJ1-1; no clear D. The CDR3 extends over 13 amino acids. V was clipped by 0 bases and J by 4 bases, with 7 bases between them. From germline, CDR1 is SGHDT and CDR2 YYEEEE.

This clone was counted only a few times. The rearrangement joins TRBV7-3 to TRBJ2-5, with TRBD1 matching 7 bases. The V gene end was trimmed by 0 bases and the J gene end by 1 base; junction bases not matched to a gene: 2. Germline V gene data show CDR1 as SGHTA and CDR2 as FQGTGA. The CDR3 runs to 15 residues. As DNA, the CDR3 is TGTGCCAGCAGCTTAACAGGGGGCAGCCAAGAGACCCAGTACTTC. This translates into CASSLTGGSQETQYF. Full variable domain (rest looked up from reference TRBV7-3 and TRBJ2-5): GAGVSQTPSNKVTEKGKYVELRCDPISGHTALYWYRQSLGQGPEFLIYFQGTGAADDSGLPNDRFFAVRPEGSVSTLKIQRTERGDSAVYLCASSLTGGSQETQYFGPGTRLLVL.

The chain couples TRBV6-2 or TRBV6-3 to TRBJ1-5; D uncertain. This CDR3 region has 13 residues. Trimming removed 1 base from V and 7 bases from J, with 8 bases in between. The germline CDR1 and CDR2 sequences are MNHEY and SVGEGT. The CDR3 sequence is CASSYFPGQPQHF. The CDR3 DNA sequence: TGTGCCAGCAGTTACTTTCCGGGGCAGCCCCAGCATTTT.

The chain couples TRBV19 to TRBJ2-1; D unresolved. Looked up from germline, CDR1 is LNHDA and CDR2 is SQIVND (reference sequence). The V end was cut by 5 bases, the J end by 0 bases, with 5 bases between. The length of the CDR3 is 13 residues. Written as DNA, the CDR3 is TGTGCCAGTAGTGGGGTCTCCTACAATGAGCAGTTCTTC. Its translation: CASSGVSYNEQFF.